A selection of T cell receptor beta chains follows, all from one sample in a study of T cells in Graves' hyperthyroidism and ophthalmopathy. MiXCR was run by TCRdb on the multiplex PCR reads, yielding one entry per CDR3 protein. This table holds tens of thousands of distinct CDR3 sequences, under 60% found once. The sequenced sample consisted of blood. These receptor sequences come from a man between 35 and 55 years old with Graves' ophthalmopathy. The CDR3 runs from the conserved cysteine through the conserved F or W.

TRBV10-3	TRBJ2-2	CAISEGGGSGELFF
TRBV11-2	TRBJ1-6	CASSRDRGYSPLHF
TRBV6-1	TRBJ2-5	CASSDGRSIQETQYF
TRBV6-5	TRBJ1-4	CASRGTNEKLFF
TRBV14	TRBJ2-3	CASSQGGPRADTQYF
TRBV9	TRBJ2-7	CASSPGPSSYEQYF
TRBV10-1	TRBJ2-1	CASSARSYNEQFF
TRBV28	TRBJ1-6	CASSLGSSYNSPLHF
TRBV5-4	TRBJ2-7	CASFLKTSGSSYEQYF
TRBV29-1	TRBJ2-5	CSVGASQETQYF
TRBV10-3	TRBJ2-7	CAMAPGPPTYYEQYF
TRBV20-1	TRBJ2-3	CSAGTSGTDTQYF
TRBV27	TRBJ1-4	CASSTTGGTNEKLFF
TRBV6-2/TRBV6-3	TRBJ2-5	CASKGFKGNTGETQYF
TRBV25-1	TRBJ1-5	CARRSRGNQPQHF
TRBV7-9	TRBJ2-2	CASSAGRGSTGELFF
TRBV6-1	TRBJ2-2	CASSLGGTRSGELFF
TRBV3-1	TRBJ2-2	CASRSRGGNTGELFF
TRBV2	TRBJ2-5	CASSESFGNQPQYF
TRBV7-4	TRBJ2-1	CASSPKGGGGPWRLEQFF
TRBV2	TRBJ2-3	CAGRANGLYF
TRBV20-1	TRBJ1-5	CSAFSGRGHEHF
TRBV7-3	TRBJ2-2	CASSRTSGNTGELFF
TRBV20-1	TRBJ2-5	CSARGVGLETQYF
TRBV20-1	TRBJ2-7	CSARDGGGSNYEQYF
TRBV12-3/TRBV12-4	TRBJ1-2	CASSPQGFNYGYTF
TRBV7-3	TRBJ2-1	CASSLGVPGNYEQFF
TRBV27	TRBJ1-1	CASGLRMNTEAFF
TRBV20-1	TRBJ2-6	CSAELRGAGANVLTF
TRBV20-1	TRBJ2-7	CSAIGTSGRNEQYF
TRBV5-1	TRBJ1-2	CASSSLTGADGYTF
TRBV7-9	TRBJ2-7	CASIPGYTGEQYF
TRBV6-5	TRBJ2-1	CASSKLKREGLATNEQFF
TRBV9	TRBJ2-1	CASSAIAGVSYSEQFF
TRBV18	TRBJ2-1	CASSPSNGENEQFF
TRBV12-3/TRBV12-4	TRBJ2-3	CASTTRGPRGTDTQYF
TRBV29-1	TRBJ2-1	CSAPRSGGASGEQFF
TRBV20-1	TRBJ2-7	CSARPSGGFYEQYF
TRBV5-1	TRBJ2-2	CASSPGTGGGELFF
TRBV6-4	TRBJ1-1	CASSDSRYTEAFF
TRBV5-1	TRBJ2-1	CASSRILARSYNEQFF
TRBV6-5	TRBJ2-2	CASSQRGGALFF
TRBV7-8	TRBJ1-2	CASSPDRASGNTF
TRBV28	TRBJ2-7	CASSFNQRGLSADEQYF